Listed here are 32 T cell receptor beta chains from one sample, sequenced in a study of cytomegalovirus exposure and HLA in healthy donors. The PCR was carried out with 60 Vbeta primers and 13 Jbeta primers. Method: immunoSEQ multiplex PCR; TCRdb's copy keeps in-frame clones and lacks some. The table records around 100,000 clones, roughly four fifths of them present only once. The sequenced sample consisted of PBMCs. All receptors come from a woman aged 18-30 years in good health and CMV-seropositive.

The chain couples TRBV29-1 to TRBJ2-3, with D perhaps matching TRBD1 (5 bases). Germline V gene sequence: CDR1 SQVTM, CDR2 ANQGSEA. V was pared by 4 bases and J by 3 bases, with 11 bases between. The CDR3 sequence is 13 residues long. The CDR3, as DNA: TGCAGCGTTGGCAGGGTCGGTACAGATACGCAGTATTTT. As protein: CSVGRVGTDTQYF.

The V and J genes are TRBV28 and TRBJ2-1; TRBD1 aligns across 8 bases. The CDR3 totals 14 residues. Trimming cost V 5 bases and J 12 bases; bases outside gene matches: 12. The germline gives CDR1 MDHEN, CDR2 SYDVKM. This CDR3 reads CASSTLGQGWRQFF. CDR3 nucleotides: TGTGCCAGCAGTACCCTAGGACAGGGTTGGAGGCAGTTCTTC.

In this sample, this clone turned up a few times. The V call is TRBV5-1, the J call TRBJ2-7; D is unclear. CDR1 is SGHRS and CDR2 is YFSETQ in the germline V gene. Trimming left V 1 base short and J 2 bases short, with 13 bases between. The CDR3 runs to 15 residues. This CDR3 reads CASSLTPTRTYEQYF. CDR3 in DNA: TGCGCCAGCAGCTTGACCCCCACCAGAACCTACGAGCAGTACTTC.

The chain has TRBV4-1 and TRBJ2-7; 8 bases line up with TRBD2. The CDR3 runs to 17 residues. Germline CDR1 is MGHRA and CDR2 is YSYEKL. V lost 1 base, J lost 0 bases, and 8 bases stayed unmatched. In DNA form, the CDR3 reads TGCGCCAGCAGCCAAGTCCTAACTAGCGGAGGCTCCTACGAGCAGTACTTC. It encodes CASSQVLTSGGSYEQYF.

CDR3 bases: TGTGCCAGCTCCTTCAGGGTTTCCAATGAAAAACTGTTTTTT. Residues: CASSFRVSNEKLFF. The V call is TRBV18, the J call TRBJ1-4, with a weak D call TRBD1 (5 bases). The CDR3 contains 14 residues. V was cut by 6 bases and J by 5 bases, with 13 bases left in between. Germline lookup yields CDR1 KGHSH and CDR2 LQKENI.

This clone was recorded only once. The rearrangement joins TRBV2 to TRBJ2-7, with 7 bases that match TRBD1. The CDR3 loop spans 16 amino acids. CDR1 is SNHLY, CDR2 FYNNEI, per germline. After removal of 1 base from V and 1 base from J, the junction contained 7 bases not matched to a gene. This CDR3 is CASSEDPGQQSYEQYF. The CDR3 DNA reads TGTGCCAGCAGTGAAGATCCGGGACAGCAATCCTACGAGCAGTACTTC.

This clone was counted a single time. V and J are TRBV5-4 and TRBJ2-1, with D maybe TRBD1 (6 bases). The CDR3 extends over 15 amino acids. V dropped 3 bases and J dropped 0 bases, with 10 bases sitting between them. Germline CDR1 SGHNT, CDR2 YYREEE (reference sequence). The CDR3 sequence: CASSSGQTSYNEQFF. Here the CDR3 DNA reads TGTGCCAGCAGCTCCGGACAGACCTCCTACAATGAGCAGTTCTTC.

V gene TRBV7-2 combines with J gene TRBJ1-2, with D hard to call. With 2 bases removed from V and 7 bases from J, the gap between germline ends came to 14 bases. The CDR3 has 14 amino acids. From germline, CDR1 is SGHTA and CDR2 FQGNSA. The CDR3 loop reads CASSLPGNPGGYTF. DNA of the CDR3: TGTGCCAGCAGCTTACCCGGAAACCCGGGTGGCTACACCTTC. Full variable domain (outside the CDR3, taken from reference TRBV7-2 and TRBJ1-2): GAGVSQSPSNKVTEKGKDVELRCDPISGHTALYWYRQSLGQGLEFLIYFQGNSAPDKSGLPSDRFSAERTGGSVSTLTIQRTQQEDSAVYLCASSLPGNPGGYTFGSGTRLTVV.

This clone was seen a single time. The chain carries TRBV18 and TRBJ1-2, with 12 bases matching TRBD1. CDR1 and CDR2 (germline): KGHSH, LQKENI. The CDR3 covers 14 residues. V lost 3 bases to trimming and J lost 7 bases; unmatched junction nucleotides: 3. The CDR3 DNA reads as TGTGCCAGCTCACCCGGGACAGGGGGCCTTGGCTACACCTTC. Protein sequence: CASSPGTGGLGYTF.

The chain combines TRBV5-1 with TRBJ1-4; 12 nucleotides align to TRBD1. The J segment lost 7 bases and the V segment lost 4 bases, leaving 2 bases of the junction unmatched. Per germline, CDR1 SGHRS and CDR2 YFSETQ. This CDR3 is 14 amino acids long. CDR3 nucleotide sequence: TGCGCCAGCAGCCGGGACAGGGGGCTTGAAAAACTGTTTTTT. Translation gives CASSRDRGLEKLFF. Complete variable domain (other parts from reference TRBV5-1 and TRBJ1-4): KAGVTQTPRYLIKTRGQQVTLSCSPISGHRSVSWYQQTPGQGLQFLFEYFSETQRNKGNFPGRFSGRQFSNSRSEMNVSTLELGDSALYLCASSRDRGLEKLFFGSGTQLSVL.

This chain links TRBV28 with TRBJ1-5, with 7 bases that match TRBD1. Trimming removed 8 bases from V and 3 bases from J; junction bases left unmatched: 7. This CDR3 has 14 amino acids. Germline V gene sequence: CDR1 MDHEN, CDR2 SYDVKM. CDR3 in DNA: TGTGCCAGCGTTACCGGGACAGCCAATCAGCCCCAGCATTTT. Translated: CASVTGTANQPQHF.

This chain joins TRBV11-2 and TRBJ2-7, with 9 nucleotides matching TRBD1. The V segment lost 6 bases and the J segment 3 bases; nucleotides outside the gene matches: 12. CDR3 length: 16 amino acids. Germline V gene lookup returns CDR1 SGHAT and CDR2 FQNNGV. Written as DNA, the CDR3 is TGTGCCAGCAGGGATTACAGGGGGCTCACGGTCTACGAGCAGTACTTC. Protein product: CASRDYRGLTVYEQYF.

The table lists this clone with a count of one. The V and J genes are TRBV27 and TRBJ1-4, with D perhaps TRBD1 (5 bases). The CDR3 spans 15 residues. Germline V CDR1 and CDR2: MNHEY, SMNVEV (reference sequence). Trimming pared 4 bases from V and 6 bases from J, leaving 15 bases between. The DNA for the CDR3 is TGTGCCAGCAGTTCCCGGGGGGGGTCCTATGAAAAACTGTTTTTT. Its translation is CASSSRGGSYEKLFF.

This clone has a single count. The chain recombines TRBV5-1 with TRBJ2-7, with TRBD2 as a possible D gene (6 bases). Per germline, CDR1 SGHRS and CDR2 YFSETQ. V was cut by 0 bases and J by 1 base, with 11 bases left in between. The CDR3 is made up of 15 amino acids. CDR3 protein: CASSLEAGTSYEQYF. CDR3 nucleotide sequence: TGCGCCAGCAGCTTGGAGGCGGGAACGTCCTACGAGCAGTACTTC.

This rearrangement joins TRBV15 to TRBJ1-1; no clear D. Germline V gene lookup returns CDR1 LNHNV and CDR2 YYDKDF (reference sequence). V dropped 6 bases and J dropped 1 base, with 9 bases sitting between them. The length of the CDR3 is 13 residues. CDR3 loop: CATSLLTNTEAFF. CDR3 nucleotides: TGTGCCACCAGTTTACTTACGAACACTGAAGCTTTCTTT.

V and J are TRBV6-5 and TRBJ1-2, with 7 bases aligning to TRBD1. CDR3 size: 13 residues. The V gene's germline CDR1 is MNHEY and CDR2 SVGAGI. V shed 2 bases and J 7 bases; nucleotides not matched to a gene: 4. CDR3 residues: CASSYTGALGYTF. The CDR3 DNA is TGTGCCAGCAGTTACACAGGGGCTCTTGGCTACACCTTC.

The chain couples TRBV6-5 to TRBJ2-2; the D gene is possibly TRBD1 (6 bases). Germline CDR1 is MNHEY and CDR2 is SVGAGI. The CDR3 consists of 15 residues. Deletions cut 2 bases from V and 1 base from J, with 8 bases between. The CDR3 coding sequence is TGTGCCAGCAGTTACGTCAGGGGGAACACCGGGGAGCTGTTTTTT. It is translated as CASSYVRGNTGELFF.

A single count supports this clone. V and J are TRBV7-2 and TRBJ2-3, with a possible D match to TRBD2 (6 bases). Trimming took 1 base from V and 4 from J, leaving 12 bases between them. Germline-derived CDR1 and CDR2 are SGHTA and FQGNSA. This CDR3 contains 15 residues. This CDR3 reads CASSLVRAGSDTQYF. The CDR3 nucleotides are TGTGCCAGCAGCTTAGTACGCGCGGGGTCAGATACGCAGTATTTT.

The V gene is TRBV30, the J gene TRBJ2-3, with 10 nucleotides matching TRBD2. Germline-derived CDR1 and CDR2 are GTSNPN and SVGIG (reference sequence). After removal of 2 bases from V and 0 bases from J, the junction contained 11 bases not matched to a gene. CDR3 length equals 18 residues. The CDR3 region has the DNA TGTGCCTGGAGTCCCCTCGGTTCTAGCGGGGGAAGCACAGATACGCAGTATTTT. Its translation: CAWSPLGSSGGSTDTQYF.

This clone was seen a handful of times. The chain employs TRBV6-5 and TRBJ1-1; no reliable D call. The CDR3 has 13 amino acids. Trimming removed 6 bases from V and 1 base from J, with 9 bases in between. Germline V gives CDR1 MNHEY, CDR2 SVGAGI. The chain's CDR3 is CASRLERNTEAFF. CDR3 sequence (DNA): TGTGCCAGCAGACTAGAGAGGAACACTGAAGCTTTCTTT.

The rearrangement uses TRBV4-1 and TRBJ2-7; the match to TRBD2 covers 8 bases. Per germline, CDR1 MGHRA and CDR2 YSYEKL. This CDR3 has 15 amino acids. The V segment lost 5 bases and the J segment 4 bases; nucleotides outside the gene matches: 10. CDR3 sequence reads: CASSSTAGGTYEQYF. CDR3 nucleotides: TGCGCCAGCAGCTCAACGGCGGGAGGAACGTACGAGCAGTACTTC.

This chain joins TRBV4-1 and TRBJ1-1; D is unclear. This CDR3 is built from 15 residues. Per the germline V gene, CDR1 is MGHRA and CDR2 is YSYEKL. Trimming took off 0 bases at V and 1 base at J, with 9 bases between the two ends. The CDR3 is CASSQDRGSNTEAFF. The DNA of the CDR3 is TGCGCCAGCAGCCAAGATCGAGGATCGAACACTGAAGCTTTCTTT.

Here the CDR3 reads CASSPPTAGGLSNQPQHF. The DNA of the CDR3 is TGTGCCAGCTCACCACCTACCGCAGGGGGCCTGAGCAATCAGCCCCAGCATTTT. The rearrangement links TRBV18 to TRBJ1-5; TRBD1 agrees at 8 bases. The trim removed 0 bases at V and 1 base at J, leaving 8 bases unmatched. The CDR3 spans 18 residues. Germline CDR1 and CDR2: KGHSH and LQKENI.

This sequence joins TRBV5-1 and TRBJ2-3, with no clear D. Per germline, CDR1 SGHRS and CDR2 YFSETQ. The CDR3 covers 16 residues. The V and J ends lost 3 bases and 0 bases respectively, with 14 bases between them. CDR3: CASSYKYSPSTDTQYF. CDR3 DNA sequence: TGCGCCAGCAGCTATAAATACTCGCCTAGCACAGATACGCAGTATTTT.

The J gene is TRBJ1-4, the V gene TRBV5-6, with 8 bases lining up with TRBD1. Trimming at V came to 4 bases and at J to 8 bases, leaving 4 bases not matched to a gene. The germline V gene encodes CDR1 SGHDT and CDR2 YYEEEE. The CDR3 length is 13 residues. The CDR3 coding sequence is TGTGCCAGCAGCGGCGGGACAGGCGAAAAACTGTTTTTT. Translation gives CASSGGTGEKLFF.

The chain joins TRBV7-9 to TRBJ1-5, with a weak D call TRBD1 (6 bases). CDR1 SEHNR and CDR2 FQNEAQ come from the germline V gene (reference sequence). Trimming cost V 3 bases and J 1 base, with 10 bases left between them. The CDR3 totals 15 residues. CDR3 DNA sequence: TGTGCCAGCAGCTTTGGGGGGGCGAGCAATCAGCCCCAGCATTTT. This gives the protein CASSFGGASNQPQHF.

The chain is built from TRBV4-1 and TRBJ1-2; 9 positions agree with TRBD1. Germline V gene data show CDR1 as MGHRA and CDR2 as YSYEKL. CDR3 length: 17 residues. V trimming: 1 base; J trimming: 6 bases; junction bases outside the gene matches: 12. CDR3 coding DNA: TGCGCCAGCAGCCAAGGGCCGGGACAGGGCCGTTATGATGGCTACACCTTC. Translated: CASSQGPGQGRYDGYTF.

The chain carries TRBV7-2 and TRBJ2-7, with 14 bases fitting TRBD2. CDR1 and CDR2 (germline): SGHTA, FQGNSA. J gave up 4 bases and V 5 bases, and 4 bases lay outside the gene matches. CDR3 length: 15 amino acids. In DNA form, the CDR3 reads TGTGCCAGCAGCCCCCGACTAGCGGGAGGGTACGAGCAGTACTTC. Encoded protein: CASSPRLAGGYEQYF.

This sequence joins TRBV19 and TRBJ2-5; no clear D gene. The J call could be wrong; TRBJ2-7 is a better fit for the DNA end. Germline CDR1 reads LNHDA; CDR2 reads SQIVND (reference sequence). The CDR3 consists of 14 residues. CDR3 sequence reads: CASSQYLGDYEQYF. The CDR3 DNA reads TGTGCCAGTAGTCAGTATTTGGGCGACTACGAGCAGTACTTC.

This chain connects TRBV30 to TRBJ1-2; D perhaps matches TRBD1 (5 bases). The V end lost 3 bases, the J end lost 5 bases, and 10 bases lay between the germline ends. The CDR3 is made up of 12 amino acids. Per germline, CDR1 GTSNPN and CDR2 SVGIG (reference sequence). The CDR3: CAWSPRAYGYTF. The CDR3, as DNA: TGTGCCTGGAGCCCCAGGGCTTATGGCTACACCTTC.

This rearrangement joins TRBV6-5 to TRBJ2-5; D gene uncertain. V lost 0 bases to trimming and J lost 3 bases, with 8 bases between them. The CDR3 sequence is 14 residues long. Germline CDR1 reads MNHEY; CDR2 reads SVGAGI. The CDR3 loop reads CASSYSSGEETQYF. As DNA, the CDR3 is TGTGCCAGCAGTTACTCCTCTGGAGAAGAGACCCAGTACTTC.

J is TRBJ1-2 and V is TRBV4-1; 8 bases are a match to TRBD1. Germline V gives CDR1 MGHRA, CDR2 YSYEKL. V was pared by 1 base and J by 5 bases, with 0 bases of the junction left unmatched. The CDR3 contains 13 residues. CDR3 region: CASSQGTGYGYTF. For the CDR3, the DNA is TGCGCCAGCAGCCAAGGGACAGGGTATGGCTACACCTTC.